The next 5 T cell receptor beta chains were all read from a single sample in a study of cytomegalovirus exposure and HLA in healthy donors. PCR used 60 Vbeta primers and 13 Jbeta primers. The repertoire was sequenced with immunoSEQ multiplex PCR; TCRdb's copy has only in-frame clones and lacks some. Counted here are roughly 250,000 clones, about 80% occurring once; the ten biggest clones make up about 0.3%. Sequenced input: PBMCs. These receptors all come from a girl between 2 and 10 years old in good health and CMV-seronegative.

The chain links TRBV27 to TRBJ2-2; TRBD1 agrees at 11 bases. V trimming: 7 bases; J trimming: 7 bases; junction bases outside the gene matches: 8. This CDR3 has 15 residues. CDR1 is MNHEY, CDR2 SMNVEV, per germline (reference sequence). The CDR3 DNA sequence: TGTGCCAGCAAGGACAGGGGGCCATGGGTCGGGGAGCTGTTTTTT. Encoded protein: CASKDRGPWVGELFF.

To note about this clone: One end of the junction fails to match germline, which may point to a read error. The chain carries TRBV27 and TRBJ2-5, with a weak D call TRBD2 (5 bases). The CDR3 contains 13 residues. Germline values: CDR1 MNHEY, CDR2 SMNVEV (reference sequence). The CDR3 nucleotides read TGTGCCAGTAGTAGGGAGCCACAAGGGACCCAGTACTTC. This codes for CASSREPQGTQYF.

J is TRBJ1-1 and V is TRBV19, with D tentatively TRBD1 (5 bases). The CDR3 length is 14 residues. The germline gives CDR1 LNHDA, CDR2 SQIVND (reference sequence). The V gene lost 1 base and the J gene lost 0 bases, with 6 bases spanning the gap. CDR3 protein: CASSIGQLNTEAFF. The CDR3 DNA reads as TGTGCCAGTAGTATAGGACAGTTGAACACTGAAGCTTTCTTT. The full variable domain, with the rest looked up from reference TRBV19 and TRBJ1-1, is DGGITQSPKYLFRKEGQNVTLSCEQNLNHDAMYWYRQDPGQGLRLIYYSQIVNDFQKGDIAEGYSVSREKKESFPLTVTSAQKNPTAFYLCASSIGQLNTEAFFGQGTRLTVV.

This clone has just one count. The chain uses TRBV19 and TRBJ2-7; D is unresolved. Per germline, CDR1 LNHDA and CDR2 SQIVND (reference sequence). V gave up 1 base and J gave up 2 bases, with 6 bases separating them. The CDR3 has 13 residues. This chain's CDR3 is CASSIGLAYEQYF. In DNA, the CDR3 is TGTGCCAGTAGTATAGGGCTAGCCTACGAGCAGTACTTC.

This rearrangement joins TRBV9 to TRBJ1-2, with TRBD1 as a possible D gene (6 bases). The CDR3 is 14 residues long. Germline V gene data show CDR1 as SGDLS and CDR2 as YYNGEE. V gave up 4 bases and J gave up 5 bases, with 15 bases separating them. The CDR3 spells CASSTRGIGYGYTF. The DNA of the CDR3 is TGTGCCAGCAGCACCAGGGGTATCGGATATGGCTACACCTTC.